Following are 14 T cell receptor beta chains from one sample sequenced in a study of cytomegalovirus exposure and HLA in healthy donors listed by TCRdb under 2017. Libraries were built with the immunoSEQ multiplex PCR assay. For the multiplex PCR, a mixture combining 60 forward primers for TCR Vbeta segments and 13 reverse primers for TCR Jbeta segments was used. Drawn from immuneACCESS, this table holds only the in-frame rearrangements with V and J called that TCRdb kept. Clones are partly lost; checked studies trace under half to an unresolved V gene and leave the rest unexplained. The sample yields 120,000 or so clones; about 74% were counted once. The ten biggest clones cover roughly 3.6% of the sample. The sample was PBMCs. The receptor set was obtained from a man aged 30 to 45 in good health and CMV-seronegative.

The rearrangement links TRBV5-1 to TRBJ2-1, with a possible D match to TRBD2 (6 bases). CDR1 SGHRS and CDR2 YFSETQ come from the germline V gene. The CDR3 totals 16 residues. V lost 6 bases and J 5 bases, leaving 21 bases between the germline ends. CDR3 DNA sequence: TGCGCCAGCACCCTAGGGGCGGGACTGGTGAACAATGAGCAGTTCTTC. Protein product: CASTLGAGLVNNEQFF.

The chain joins TRBV7-9 to TRBJ1-1; D is possibly TRBD1 (5 bases). V was trimmed by 1 base and J by 0 bases, leaving 15 bases between them. Germline assignment: CDR1 SEHNR and CDR2 FQNEAQ (reference sequence). The CDR3 runs to 17 residues. This CDR3 is CASSLGFSGDLNTEAFF. The CDR3 region has the DNA TGTGCCAGCAGCTTAGGCTTTTCGGGGGACCTGAACACTGAAGCTTTCTTT.

This chain links TRBV5-1 with TRBJ1-4, with 9 bases aligning to TRBD1. V lost 4 bases and J lost 8; bases outside the gene matches: 6. The CDR3 is 14 amino acids. Germline V gives CDR1 SGHRS, CDR2 YFSETQ. This CDR3 reads CASSIGTGREKLFF. CDR3 DNA: TGCGCCAGCAGCATAGGGACAGGGCGGGAAAAACTGTTTTTT.

This clone was detected once. The rearrangement links TRBV19 to TRBJ1-5; tentatively, D is TRBD1 (5 bases). The V end lost 4 bases, the J end lost 4 bases, and 11 bases lay between the germline ends. Per germline, CDR1 LNHDA and CDR2 SQIVND (reference sequence). The CDR3 has 14 residues. The chain's CDR3 is CASSSGTGNQPQHF. CDR3 nucleotides: TGTGCCAGTAGTAGCGGGACGGGTAATCAGCCCCAGCATTTT.

The chain carries TRBV9 and TRBJ1-1, with D perhaps matching TRBD1 (5 bases). This CDR3 has 14 residues. V was shortened by 4 bases and J by 5 bases, with 15 bases between the two germline ends. Looked up from germline, CDR1 is SGDLS and CDR2 is YYNGEE. In nucleotides, the CDR3 is TGTGCCAGCAGCCTCGATGGCGGGGGGACTGAAGCTTTCTTT. Protein: CASSLDGGGTEAFF.

The chain couples TRBV6-1 to TRBJ2-7, with a tentative D call TRBD1 (5 bases). Germline V gives CDR1 MNHNS, CDR2 SASEGT. V dropped 5 bases and J dropped 0 bases, with 11 bases sitting between them. The CDR3 is made up of 14 amino acids. The CDR3 region has the DNA TGTGCCAGCAGTAACCGACAGAGCTCCTACGAGCAGTACTTC. Its protein product is CASSNRQSSYEQYF.

The chain combines TRBV14 with TRBJ2-2; TRBD1 agrees at 7 bases. Per the germline V gene, CDR1 is SGHDN and CDR2 is FVKESK. The J segment lost 5 bases and the V segment lost 2 bases, leaving 8 bases of the junction unmatched. CDR3 length: 16 residues. The CDR3 DNA follows: TGTGCCAGCAGCCAACTACAGGGGTTGGGAACCGGGGAGCTGTTTTTT. It translates to CASSQLQGLGTGELFF.

This sequence joins TRBV19 and TRBJ2-3; D gene ambiguous. Germline assignment: CDR1 LNHDA and CDR2 SQIVND (reference sequence). The V end was cut by 4 bases, the J end by 1 base, with 6 bases between. The CDR3 length is 13 residues. The CDR3 DNA reads as TGTGCCAGTAGTACCCGTGGCACAGATACGCAGTATTTT. Residues: CASSTRGTDTQYF. The complete variable domain, with remaining parts taken from reference TRBV19 and TRBJ2-3, reads DGGITQSPKYLFRKEGQNVTLSCEQNLNHDAMYWYRQDPGQGLRLIYYSQIVNDFQKGDIAEGYSVSREKKESFPLTVTSAQKNPTAFYLCASSTRGTDTQYFGPGTRLTVL.

This clone occurred a few times. The chain employs TRBV19 and TRBJ2-7; 10 nucleotides line up with TRBD2. The CDR3 has 16 amino acids. The trim removed 4 bases at V and 6 bases at J, leaving 12 bases unmatched. Germline V gene sequence: CDR1 LNHDA, CDR2 SQIVND (reference sequence). CDR3 sequence (DNA): TGTGCCAGTAGTACGACAAGCGGGAGGGCCTTCGGCGAGCAGTACTTC. It translates to CASSTTSGRAFGEQYF.

The rearrangement joins TRBV7-8 to TRBJ2-3, with TRBD1 as a possible D gene (7 bases). CDR1 and CDR2 from the germline V gene are SGHVS and FQNEAQ. V was trimmed by 6 bases and J by 3 bases, leaving 16 bases between them. The CDR3 consists of 15 residues. CDR3 sequence (DNA): TGTGCCAGCAGGACCAGGGGGGAGAGGACAGATACGCAGTATTTT. Amino acid sequence: CASRTRGERTDTQYF.

This sequence joins TRBV9 and TRBJ2-3, with a possible D match to TRBD1 (6 bases). This CDR3 has 15 amino acids. Germline lookup yields CDR1 SGDLS and CDR2 YYNGEE. With 0 bases removed from V and 0 bases from J, the gap between germline ends came to 8 bases. The CDR3 protein is CASSVAGASTDTQYF. DNA of the CDR3: TGTGCCAGCAGCGTAGCAGGGGCTAGCACAGATACGCAGTATTTT. Full variable domain (rest looked up from reference TRBV9 and TRBJ2-3): DSGVTQTPKHLITATGQRVTLRCSPRSGDLSVYWYQQSLDQGLQFLIQYYNGEERAKGNILERFSAQQFPDLHSELNLSSLELGDSALYFCASSVAGASTDTQYFGPGTRLTVL.

The V gene is TRBV14, the J gene TRBJ2-2, with a possible D match to TRBD2 (6 bases). Trimming stripped 0 bases from V and 6 bases from J, with 14 bases between. The germline V gene has CDR1 SGHDN and CDR2 FVKESK. CDR3 length: 16 residues. CDR3 sequence (DNA): TGTGCCAGCAGCCAAGAACCCTACGGAGGGTCCGGGGAGCTGTTTTTT. Its protein is CASSQEPYGGSGELFF.

V is TRBV15 and J is TRBJ1-4, with unresolved D. V lost 4 bases and J 0 bases, leaving 9 bases between the germline ends. The CDR3 sequence is 15 residues long. Germline values: CDR1 LNHNV, CDR2 YYDKDF (reference sequence). CDR3 sequence (DNA): TGTGCCACCAGCAAGTCGGTAGCAACTAATGAAAAACTGTTTTTT. It is translated as CATSKSVATNEKLFF.

The CDR3, as DNA: TGTGCCAGCAGCACGTCTAGCGGCACCGGGGAGCTGTTTTTT. Its protein product is CASSTSSGTGELFF. The chain is built from TRBV9 and TRBJ2-2; 7 bases fit TRBD2. Germline V gives CDR1 SGDLS, CDR2 YYNGEE. The CDR3 length is 14 residues. V was pared by 4 bases and J by 4 bases, with 4 bases of the junction left unmatched.